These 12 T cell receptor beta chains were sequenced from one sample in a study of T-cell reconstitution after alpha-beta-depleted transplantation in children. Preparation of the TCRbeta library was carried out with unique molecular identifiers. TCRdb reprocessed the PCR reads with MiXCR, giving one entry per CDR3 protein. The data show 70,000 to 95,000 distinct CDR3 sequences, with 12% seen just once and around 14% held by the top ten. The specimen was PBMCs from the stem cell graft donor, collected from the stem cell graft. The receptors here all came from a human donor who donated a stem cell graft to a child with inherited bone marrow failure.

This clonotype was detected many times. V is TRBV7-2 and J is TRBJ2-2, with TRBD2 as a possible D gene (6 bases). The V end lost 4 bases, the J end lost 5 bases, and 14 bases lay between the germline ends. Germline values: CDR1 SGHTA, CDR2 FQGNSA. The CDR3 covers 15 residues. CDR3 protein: CASSSGGGGTGELFF. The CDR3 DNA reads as TGTGCCAGCAGCTCCGGCGGCGGAGGGACCGGGGAGCTGTTTTTT.

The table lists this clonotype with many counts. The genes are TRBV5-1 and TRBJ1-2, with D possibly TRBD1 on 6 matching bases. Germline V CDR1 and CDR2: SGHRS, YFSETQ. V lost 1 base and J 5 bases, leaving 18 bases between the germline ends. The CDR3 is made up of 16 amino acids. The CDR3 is CASSLLAASQGYGYTF. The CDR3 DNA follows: TGCGCCAGCAGCTTGTTGGCAGCAAGTCAGGGGTATGGCTACACCTTC.

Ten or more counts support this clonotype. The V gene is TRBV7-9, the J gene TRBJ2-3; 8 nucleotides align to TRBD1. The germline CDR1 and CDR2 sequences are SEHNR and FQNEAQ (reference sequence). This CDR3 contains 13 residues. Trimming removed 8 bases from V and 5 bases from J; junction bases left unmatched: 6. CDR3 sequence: CASGTGYGDTQYF. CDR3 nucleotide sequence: TGTGCCAGCGGGACAGGATACGGAGATACGCAGTATTTT. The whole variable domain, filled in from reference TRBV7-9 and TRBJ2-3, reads DTGVSQNPRHKITKRGQNVTFRCDPISEHNRLYWYRQTLGQGPEFLTYFQNEAQLEKSRLLSDRFSAERPKGSFSTLEIQRTEQGDSAMYLCASGTGYGDTQYFGPGTRLTVL.

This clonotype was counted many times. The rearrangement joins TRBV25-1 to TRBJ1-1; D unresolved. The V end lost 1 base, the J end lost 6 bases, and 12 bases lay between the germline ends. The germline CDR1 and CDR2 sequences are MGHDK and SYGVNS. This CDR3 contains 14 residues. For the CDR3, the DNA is TGTGCCAGCAGTGAATGGTCGGGGAGTTCTGAAGCTTTCTTT. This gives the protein CASSEWSGSSEAFF.

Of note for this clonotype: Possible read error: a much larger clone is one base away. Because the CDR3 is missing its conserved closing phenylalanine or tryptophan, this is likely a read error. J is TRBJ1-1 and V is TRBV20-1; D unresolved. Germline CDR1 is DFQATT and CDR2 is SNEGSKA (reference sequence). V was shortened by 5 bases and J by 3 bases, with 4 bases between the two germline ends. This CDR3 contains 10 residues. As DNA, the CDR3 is TGCAGTGCTCCATACACTGAAGCTTTCATT. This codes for CSAPYTEAFI.

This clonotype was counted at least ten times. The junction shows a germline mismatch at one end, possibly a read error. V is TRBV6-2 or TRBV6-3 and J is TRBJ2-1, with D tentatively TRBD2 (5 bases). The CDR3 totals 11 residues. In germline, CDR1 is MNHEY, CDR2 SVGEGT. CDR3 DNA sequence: TGTGCCAGCAGTGACTCGGGGGAGCAGTTCTTC. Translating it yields CASSDSGEQFF.

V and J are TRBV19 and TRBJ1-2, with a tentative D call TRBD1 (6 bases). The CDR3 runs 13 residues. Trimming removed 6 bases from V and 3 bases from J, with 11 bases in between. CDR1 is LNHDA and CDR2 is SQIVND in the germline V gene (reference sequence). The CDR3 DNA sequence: TGTGCCAGTAGAGGACAGAGTCACTATGGCTACACCTTC. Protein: CASRGQSHYGYTF.

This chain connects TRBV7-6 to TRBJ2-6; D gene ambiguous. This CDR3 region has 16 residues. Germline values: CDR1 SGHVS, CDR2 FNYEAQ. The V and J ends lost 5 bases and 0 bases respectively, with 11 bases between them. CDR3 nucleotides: TGTGCCAGCAGCCCGCTTTACCACTCTGGGGCCAACGTCCTGACTTTC. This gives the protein CASSPLYHSGANVLTF.

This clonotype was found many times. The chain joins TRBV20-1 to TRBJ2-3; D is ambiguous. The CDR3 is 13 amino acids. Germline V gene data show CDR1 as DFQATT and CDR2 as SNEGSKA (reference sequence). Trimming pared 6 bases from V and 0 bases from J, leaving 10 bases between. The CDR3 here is CSAWRVSTDTQYF. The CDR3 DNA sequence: TGCAGTGCGTGGCGAGTTAGCACAGATACGCAGTATTTT.

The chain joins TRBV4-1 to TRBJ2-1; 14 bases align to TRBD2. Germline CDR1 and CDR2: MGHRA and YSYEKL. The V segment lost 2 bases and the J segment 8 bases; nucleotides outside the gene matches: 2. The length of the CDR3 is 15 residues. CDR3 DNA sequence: TGCGCCAGCAGCCAACGACTAGCGGGAGGGCATGAGCAGTTCTTC. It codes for CASSQRLAGGHEQFF.

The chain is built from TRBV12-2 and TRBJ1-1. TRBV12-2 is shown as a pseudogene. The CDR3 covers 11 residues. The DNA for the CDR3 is TGTGCAAGTCGCCCTCCTAACGAAGCTTTCTTT. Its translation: CASRPPNEAFF.

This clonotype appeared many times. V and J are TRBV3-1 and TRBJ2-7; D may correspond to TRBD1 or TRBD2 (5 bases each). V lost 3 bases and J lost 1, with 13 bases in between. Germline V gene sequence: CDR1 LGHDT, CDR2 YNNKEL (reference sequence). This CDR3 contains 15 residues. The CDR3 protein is CASSHTGTFSYEQYF. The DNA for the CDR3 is TGTGCCAGCAGCCACACCGGGACGTTTTCCTACGAGCAGTACTTC.